The sequence of this T cell receptor (beta chain) was determined in a study of T cell repertoires in cytomegalovirus infection. The study, taken as a whole, reports: It was HLA-C-restricted CMV-specific TCR beta clonotypes that dominated the response ex vivo. Identification of carriers of CMV plus the relevant HLA was performed using cumulative public TCR beta family frequency.

In regard to this clonotype: Its antigen remains unidentified.

One entry per CDR3 protein results from TCRdb running MiXCR on the reads. This table has roughly 120,000 distinct CDR3 sequences, about 30% appearing once. The sample here was CD8+ T cells from cultured PBMCs, taken from culture after CMV antigen stimulation. The TCR originated in a human donor in good health (CMV status not recorded). Some clones in this sample may be carry-over from other donors' samples.

Here the CDR3 reads CASSVRTDNEQFF. CDR3 nucleotides: TGTGCCAGCAGCGTACGAACCGACAATGAGCAGTTCTTC. The V call is TRBV9, the J call TRBJ2-1; D gene ambiguous. The V end lost 1 base, the J end lost 5 bases, and 7 bases lay between the germline ends. The CDR3 is made up of 13 amino acids. Germline values: CDR1 SGDLS, CDR2 YYNGEE.